The rows below give T cell receptor beta chains drawn from one sample of a study of human thymus T cells. Data came from immunoSEQ multiplex PCR; TCRdb stores just in-frame clones and leaves some out. The sample contains 120,000 or so clones, around 94% of which appear only once. Sequencing was performed on thymus tissue. These receptors were obtained from a boy in the first two years of life with a congenital heart defect but otherwise immunologically healthy. CDR3s include the opening cysteine and the closing phenylalanine or tryptophan. A D gene is named only where the DNA matches it firmly. Only part of the rows carry a size: once, few, many, or a class if the clone is expanded.

abundance: .
v_gene: TRBV15
j_gene: TRBJ2-3
d_gene: .
CDR3nt: TGTGCCACCAGCCGCGAGACTAGCACAGATACGCAGTATTTT
CDR3aa: CATSRETSTDTQYF

abundance: .
v_gene: TRBV6-1
j_gene: TRBJ1-1
d_gene: TRBD1
CDR3nt: TGTGCCAGCAGTGAAGAAGGGAGGACAGGGAGAATCATGAACACTGAAGCTTTCTTT
CDR3aa: CASSEEGRTGRIMNTEAFF

abundance: .
v_gene: TRBV4-2
j_gene: TRBJ1-3
d_gene: .
CDR3nt: TGTGCCAGCAGCCAAGATGTCGGTGGAAACACCATATATTTT
CDR3aa: CASSQDVGGNTIYF

abundance: once
v_gene: TRBV4-2
j_gene: TRBJ1-4
d_gene: TRBD1
CDR3nt: TGTGCCAGCAGCCAAGGGGGACCGGGACAGGATAATGAAAAACTGTTTTTT
CDR3aa: CASSQGGPGQDNEKLFF

abundance: .
v_gene: TRBV30
j_gene: TRBJ2-5
d_gene: .
CDR3nt: TGTGCCTGGACCGGGACTCAAGAGTACCAAGAGACCCAGTACTTC
CDR3aa: CAWTGTQEYQETQYF

abundance: .
v_gene: TRBV19
j_gene: TRBJ1-1
d_gene: .
CDR3nt: TGTGCCAGTAGTATTAGCGGGGGGCGGAAGGACACTGAAGCTTTCTTT
CDR3aa: CASSISGGRKDTEAFF

abundance: .
v_gene: TRBV2
j_gene: TRBJ2-5
d_gene: .
CDR3nt: TGTGCCAGCAGTGAGTTTCAGGGTCCAGAGACCCAGTACTTC
CDR3aa: CASSEFQGPETQYF

abundance: .
v_gene: TRBV19
j_gene: TRBJ2-1
d_gene: .
CDR3nt: TGTGCCAGTAGCCTTCCCGGGGCCTACAATGAGCAGTTCTTC
CDR3aa: CASSLPGAYNEQFF

abundance: .
v_gene: TRBV6-1
j_gene: TRBJ1-2
d_gene: .
CDR3nt: TGTGCCAGCAGTGTAAACAGGGAAATCTATGGCTACACCTTC
CDR3aa: CASSVNREIYGYTF

abundance: .
v_gene: TRBV28
j_gene: TRBJ1-6
d_gene: TRBD1
CDR3nt: TGTGCCAGCAGACCGACAGGGAGGAGTTCACCCCTCCACTTT
CDR3aa: CASRPTGRSSPLHF

abundance: .
v_gene: TRBV7-8
j_gene: TRBJ2-5
d_gene: TRBD2
CDR3nt: TGTGCCAGCAGCTTAGGCATGACTAGCGGGGGGCAAGGGCAAGAGACCCAGTACTTC
CDR3aa: CASSLGMTSGGQGQETQYF

abundance: .
v_gene: TRBV4-3
j_gene: TRBJ1-2
d_gene: .
CDR3nt: TGCGCCAGCAGCCAAGAAAAGGGCGGGGGCTACACCTTC
CDR3aa: CASSQEKGGGYTF

abundance: .
v_gene: TRBV7-2
j_gene: TRBJ2-5
d_gene: TRBD2
CDR3nt: TGTGCCAGCAGCAACCCCGGGACTAGCGTTCAAGAGACCCAGTACTTC
CDR3aa: CASSNPGTSVQETQYF

abundance: .
v_gene: TRBV6-5
j_gene: TRBJ1-2
d_gene: .
CDR3nt: TGTGCCAGCAGTTATAGGGGGAAAGGCTACACCTTC
CDR3aa: CASSYRGKGYTF